These 10 T cell receptor beta chains were sequenced from one sample in a study of T-cell memory formation after mild COVID-19. One entry per CDR3 protein results from TCRdb running MiXCR on the 5' RACE reads. Of 110,000 to 150,000 distinct CDR3 sequences in the sample, approximately 25% are singletons; the top ten hold roughly a quarter. The sample taken for sequencing was PBMCs or a T cell subset sorted from them (not recorded which). These receptors were obtained from an adult woman who had mild COVID-19 (a few samples of this study predate the infection). Cell type and time point are not known.

The CDR3 loop reads CASSPGQGRYEQFF. CDR3 coding DNA: TGTGCCAGCAGCCCAGGACAGGGGAGATATGAGCAGTTCTTC. The chain is built from TRBV7-9 and TRBJ2-1, with 9 bases that match TRBD1. After removal of 5 bases from V and 8 bases from J, the junction contained 7 bases not matched to a gene. Germline CDR1 is SEHNR and CDR2 is FQNEAQ (reference sequence). This CDR3 spans 14 amino acids.

This clonotype was seen many times. The chain carries TRBV4-3 and TRBJ2-1, with TRBD2 matching 8 bases. CDR1 and CDR2 (germline): LGHNA, YSLEER. V trimming: 0 bases; J trimming: 4 bases; junction bases outside the gene matches: 2. The CDR3 sequence is 15 residues long. The CDR3 DNA reads as TGCGCCAGCAGCCAAGAGCGGGAGGTATACAATGAGCAGTTCTTC. Translated: CASSQEREVYNEQFF.

This rearrangement joins TRBV19 to TRBJ1-2; D perhaps matches TRBD1 (5 bases). V lost 3 bases to trimming and J lost 2 bases, with 7 bases between them. Germline loops: CDR1 LNHDA, CDR2 SQIVND (reference sequence). This CDR3 is built from 13 residues. CDR3 sequence (DNA): TGTGCCAGTAGTATCGGGACGAACTATGGCTACACCTTC. This codes for CASSIGTNYGYTF.

The chain links TRBV5-1 to TRBJ2-1; weak D call: TRBD2 (6 bases). Germline lookup yields CDR1 SGHRS and CDR2 YFSETQ. There are 14 residues in the CDR3. With 4 bases removed from V and 0 bases from J, the gap between germline ends came to 8 bases. Here the CDR3 reads CASSRESSYNEQFF. CDR3 coding DNA: TGCGCCAGCAGCCGGGAGAGCTCCTACAATGAGCAGTTCTTC.

This clonotype was found a few times. This rearrangement joins TRBV6-2 or TRBV6-3 to TRBJ2-2; D is perhaps TRBD2 (5 bases). The CDR3 is 15 residues long. The V end lost 1 base, the J end lost 8 bases, and 14 bases lay between the germline ends. Germline loops: CDR1 MNHEY, CDR2 SVGEGT. This chain's CDR3 is CASSYLRAEEGELFF. CDR3 coding DNA: TGTGCCAGCAGTTACTTGCGGGCCGAGGAAGGGGAGCTGTTTTTT.

The chain employs TRBV12-3 or TRBV12-4 and TRBJ2-1; 13 bases are shared with TRBD2. V gave up 2 bases and J gave up 8 bases; unmatched junction bases: 9. The length of the CDR3 is 17 residues. CDR3 residues: CASSLNLLAGGFHEQFF. In DNA form, the CDR3 reads TGTGCCAGCAGTTTAAACTTACTAGCGGGAGGGTTTCATGAGCAGTTCTTC.

This clonotype has just a few counts. The chain carries TRBV4-3 and TRBJ1-2; 10 bases map to TRBD1. J gave up 4 bases and V 1 base, and 15 bases lay outside the gene matches. The CDR3 consists of 19 residues. Germline assignment: CDR1 LGHNA and CDR2 YSLEER. The CDR3 DNA reads TGCGCCAGCAGCCAAGGGACGGGGGACAGGGGAGCGGGGGTCTATGGCTACACCTTC. Translating it yields CASSQGTGDRGAGVYGYTF.

CDR3 in amino acids: CASSLWLGKKETQYF. Written as DNA, the CDR3 is TGTGCCAGCAGCTTATGGCTCGGGAAAAAAGAGACCCAGTACTTC. This rearrangement joins TRBV7-9 to TRBJ2-5; D is possibly TRBD2 (5 bases). CDR1 and CDR2 (germline): SEHNR, FQNEAQ (reference sequence). Deletions cut 2 bases from V and 3 bases from J, with 13 bases between. The CDR3 consists of 15 residues.

The rearrangement uses TRBV29-1 and TRBJ2-1, with 11 positions matching TRBD2. The germline CDR1 and CDR2 sequences are SQVTM and ANQGSEA. The V gene end was trimmed by 7 bases and the J gene end by 9 bases; junction bases not matched to a gene: 5. The CDR3 has 12 residues. The CDR3 sequence is CSASGTSGEQFF. The CDR3 region has the DNA TGCAGCGCTTCCGGGACTAGCGGTGAGCAGTTCTTC.

The J gene is TRBJ1-2, the V gene TRBV2; D not resolved. The V end was cut by 6 bases, the J end by 6 bases, with 11 bases between. CDR1 is SNHLY and CDR2 is FYNNEI in the germline V gene. The CDR3 runs 12 residues. CDR3 in DNA: TGTGCCAGCAGGAGTCCGATGGATGGCTACACCTTC. Amino acid sequence: CASRSPMDGYTF.